Below, one T cell receptor beta chain is given with its context. Living in roughly 23 US areas, the participants were between roughly 18 and 89 years of age. The recovered donors of Cohort 3 showed two negative PCRs, clearance, or symptom resolution. These data come from a study of blood T cell repertoires in COVID-19. In the study overall: There were acute and convalescent COVID-19 samples, and they came from the United States, Italy and Spain.

Original data processing: From reference gene primer amplification, estimates of nucleated cell counts were derived. Assay: immunoSEQ multiplex PCR; the TCRdb copy retains only in-frame clones and omits some. Clone size and the V and J calls come from that table; the DNA yielded D and trimming. The sample lists 220,000 or so clones; 86% were seen once. Trimming at V came to 3 bases and at J to 0 bases, leaving 18 bases not matched to a gene. The CDR3 has 22 amino acids. Germline CDR1 is MDHEN and CDR2 is SYDVKM. This clonotype was sampled from a woman between 45 and 65 years old who had recovered from COVID-19. The chain couples TRBV28 to TRBJ2-3, with TRBD2 identical over 13 bases. Sequenced material: PBMCs or T cells enriched from blood (not recorded which). The CDR3: CASSFWVPAGTSGKASTDTQYF. CDR3 sequence (DNA): TGTGCCAGCAGTTTTTGGGTCCCAGCCGGGACTAGCGGGAAAGCTAGCACAGATACGCAGTATTTT.